The 19 T cell receptor beta chains presented below share a single source sample, sequenced in a study of T-cell reconstitution after alpha-beta-depleted transplantation in children. Preparation of the TCRbeta library used unique molecular identifiers. A single record per CDR3 protein comes from TCRdb applying MiXCR to the PCR reads. Here the sample spans approximately 110,000 distinct CDR3 sequences, about 21% being singletons. The sample consisted of PBMCs, mostly from graft donor cells, taken 180 days after TCRalphabeta/CD19-depleted stem cell transplant. The receptors here all came from a male patient aged 2 to 9 who had a stem cell transplant for chronic granulomatous disease, so the T cells may come from the graft donor.

CDR3 DNA sequence: TGTGCCACCAGTGAGACCCGGGGCGGAACAAATGAGCAGTTCTTC. Translated: CATSETRGGTNEQFF. This rearrangement joins TRBV24-1 to TRBJ2-1; D is tentatively TRBD1 or TRBD2 (5 bases each). Trimming removed 4 bases at V and 7 bases at J, with 16 bases between. CDR1 is KGHDR, CDR2 SFDVKD, per germline. The CDR3 runs 15 residues.

This clonotype was found a few times. V gene TRBV28 combines with J gene TRBJ2-4; 7 nucleotides line up with TRBD2. V lost 4 bases to trimming and J lost 6 bases; unmatched junction nucleotides: 6. Germline V gene lookup returns CDR1 MDHEN and CDR2 SYDVKM. CDR3 length: 14 amino acids. The CDR3 protein is CASSYWGGVNIQYF. As DNA, the CDR3 is TGTGCCAGCAGTTACTGGGGAGGGGTAAACATTCAGTACTTC.

This clonotype was observed many times. The genes are TRBV27 and TRBJ2-6; either TRBD1 or TRBD2 may supply D (5 bases each). V lost 2 bases and J lost 3, with 8 bases in between. Per the germline V gene, CDR1 is MNHEY and CDR2 is SMNVEV (reference sequence). CDR3 length: 15 amino acids. The CDR3 spells CASSLRGDGANVLTF. The CDR3 DNA follows: TGTGCCAGCAGTTTAAGAGGGGATGGGGCCAACGTCCTGACTTTC. Full variable domain (outside the CDR3, taken from reference TRBV27 and TRBJ2-6): EAQVTQNPRYLITVTGKKLTVTCSQNMNHEYMSWYRQDPGLGLRQIYYSMNVEVTDKGDVPEGYKVSRKEKRNFPLILESPSPNQTSLYFCASSLRGDGANVLTFGAGSRLTVL.

The J gene is TRBJ2-7, the V gene TRBV4-1; D remains unclear. Per germline, CDR1 MGHRA and CDR2 YSYEKL. This CDR3 is built from 14 residues. The V gene lost 0 bases and the J gene lost 3 bases, with 9 bases spanning the gap. The CDR3 DNA follows: TGCGCCAGCAGCCAAGACTACAGTTACTACGAGCAGTACTTC. This translates into CASSQDYSYYEQYF.

This chain joins TRBV24-1 and TRBJ1-2, with D uncertain. Trimming stripped 4 bases from V and 8 bases from J, with 10 bases between. This CDR3 region has 12 residues. Germline V CDR1 and CDR2: KGHDR, SFDVKD. CDR3 loop: CATSEPSRGYTF. CDR3 bases: TGTGCCACCAGTGAACCTAGTCGGGGCTACACCTTC.

Comment on this clonotype: This clone may be a read error of a much larger clone one base away. The CDR3 DNA reads as TGCAGCGTTCAGACATTCACCTCTGGGGCCAACGGCCTGACTTTC. Translating it yields CSVQTFTSGANGLTF. V and J are TRBV29-1 and TRBJ2-6; tentatively, D is TRBD1 (5 bases). This CDR3 is 15 amino acids long. Germline V gene lookup returns CDR1 SQVTM and CDR2 ANQGSEA.

This clonotype has just a few counts. This chain links TRBV15 with TRBJ2-1; 9 bases map to TRBD2. The germline V gene encodes CDR1 LNHNV and CDR2 YYDKDF (reference sequence). The CDR3 loop spans 16 amino acids. Trimming at V came to 11 bases and at J to 0 bases, leaving 11 bases not matched to a gene. The DNA of the CDR3 is TGTGCCTCAAGGGACCTAGCGGGGCCCTCCTACAATGAGCAGTTCTTC. This translates into CASRDLAGPSYNEQFF.

The gene calls are TRBV10-3 and TRBJ1-2; D gene unclear. Germline loops: CDR1 ENHRY, CDR2 SYGVKD. The CDR3 is 11 amino acids. V dropped 4 bases and J dropped 4 bases, with 4 bases sitting between them. The DNA of the CDR3 is TGTGCCATCAGTGTTGGCTATGGCTACACCTTC. As protein: CAISVGYGYTF.

The V gene is TRBV7-8, the J gene TRBJ2-7; maybe TRBD1 (6 bases). The CDR3 covers 16 residues. Germline V lookup: CDR1 SGHVS, CDR2 FQNEAQ. V was shortened by 2 bases and J by 2 bases, with 16 bases between the two germline ends. The CDR3 bases are TGTGCCAGCAGCTTAAGGTTTAGGGGGTACACCTACGAGCAGTACTTC. Translation gives CASSLRFRGYTYEQYF.

V is TRBV7-8 and J is TRBJ1-1; D call uncertain. CDR3 length: 15 amino acids. Trimming stripped 2 bases from V and 3 bases from J, with 13 bases between. The germline CDR1 and CDR2 sequences are SGHVS and FQNEAQ. CDR3 bases: TGTGCCAGCAGCTTAAACCTCAGATCGGACACTGAAGCTTTCTTT. This encodes CASSLNLRSDTEAFF.

The chain couples TRBV15 to TRBJ2-3, with D tentatively TRBD2 (6 bases). Per germline, CDR1 LNHNV and CDR2 YYDKDF (reference sequence). The CDR3 sequence is 15 residues long. The germline V and J ends were trimmed by 3 bases and 1 base, with 11 bases remaining between them. The DNA for the CDR3 is TGTGCCACCAGCAGTCTGACTAGAGGCACAGATACGCAGTATTTT. Protein product: CATSSLTRGTDTQYF.

With regard to this clonotype: Given a much more abundant clone one base away, this may be a read error. The chain employs TRBV3-1 and TRBJ2-3; no firm D call. Germline lookup yields CDR1 LGHDT and CDR2 YNNKEL (reference sequence). This CDR3 spans 17 amino acids. Written as DNA, the CDR3 is TGTGCCAGCACCCAAGAAAGTGTCGAAGTGCTTTCAGATACGCAGTATTTT. Its translation: CASTQESVEVLSDTQYF.

This clonotype has only a few counts. This sequence joins TRBV3-1 and TRBJ2-4, with D perhaps given as TRBD1 or TRBD2 (5 bases each). CDR3 length: 15 amino acids. Trimming took off 1 base at V and 6 bases at J, with 13 bases between the two ends. Germline CDR1 LGHDT, CDR2 YNNKEL (reference sequence). The chain's CDR3 is CASSQAGTLSNIQYF. The CDR3 bases are TGTGCCAGCAGCCAAGCCGGGACCCTCTCAAACATTCAGTACTTC.

The rearrangement uses TRBV5-1 and TRBJ1-2; 8 bases agree with TRBD1. The V segment lost 2 bases and the J segment 6 bases; nucleotides outside the gene matches: 3. The CDR3 contains 13 residues. Germline loops: CDR1 SGHRS, CDR2 YFSETQ. The CDR3 DNA reads as TGCGCCAGCAGCTTACCAGGGGGCGATGGCTACACCTTC. Its translation: CASSLPGGDGYTF.

The chain recombines TRBV5-1 with TRBJ2-1, with TRBD2 identical over 12 bases. The CDR3 consists of 21 residues. With 2 bases clipped from V and 6 bases from J, the junction kept 21 bases outside the gene matches. Germline V gives CDR1 SGHRS, CDR2 YFSETQ. CDR3 in amino acids: CASSFPGRGASGGASVNEQFF. The CDR3 region has the DNA TGCGCCAGCAGCTTCCCTGGTCGAGGTGCTAGCGGGGGGGCCTCGGTCAATGAGCAGTTCTTC.

The chain carries TRBV7-2 and TRBJ1-1; D remains unclear. This CDR3 comprises 15 residues. Germline lookup yields CDR1 SGHTA and CDR2 FQGNSA. The V and J ends lost 1 base and 4 bases respectively, with 13 bases between them. The CDR3: CASSLVARGSTEAFF. In nucleotides, the CDR3 is TGTGCCAGCAGCTTAGTGGCACGGGGTAGCACTGAAGCTTTCTTT.

This clonotype was observed a handful of times. The chain carries TRBV29-1 and TRBJ2-7, with TRBD2 as a possible D gene (6 bases). CDR1 is SQVTM, CDR2 ANQGSEA, per germline. The CDR3 sequence is 13 residues long. V lost 6 bases, J lost 0 bases, and 12 bases lay in between. DNA for the CDR3: TGCAGCGTGCCGGGGGAAAACTCCTACGAGCAGTACTTC. Translating gives CSVPGENSYEQYF.

This clonotype has a single count. Just one base apart from a much larger clone, this may be a read error. The V gene is TRBV27, the J gene TRBJ2-1; TRBD1 aligns across 8 bases. The CDR3 loop spans 15 amino acids. Germline V gives CDR1 MNHEY, CDR2 SMNVEV (reference sequence). CDR3 sequence (DNA): TGTGCCACCAGTCCACAGGGGGTTCTCTACAATGAGCAGTTCTTC. Its protein is CATSPQGVLYNEQFF.

This chain connects TRBV7-6 to TRBJ2-5; 9 bases are a match to TRBD1. The germline gives CDR1 SGHVS, CDR2 FNYEAQ. The ends lost 3 bases at V and 3 bases at J; junction bases unmatched: 11. The CDR3 consists of 17 residues. The DNA for the CDR3 is TGTGCCAGCAGCTTCCCTGGGGACAGGGCAGGGAAAGAGACCCAGTACTTC. This translates into CASSFPGDRAGKETQYF.